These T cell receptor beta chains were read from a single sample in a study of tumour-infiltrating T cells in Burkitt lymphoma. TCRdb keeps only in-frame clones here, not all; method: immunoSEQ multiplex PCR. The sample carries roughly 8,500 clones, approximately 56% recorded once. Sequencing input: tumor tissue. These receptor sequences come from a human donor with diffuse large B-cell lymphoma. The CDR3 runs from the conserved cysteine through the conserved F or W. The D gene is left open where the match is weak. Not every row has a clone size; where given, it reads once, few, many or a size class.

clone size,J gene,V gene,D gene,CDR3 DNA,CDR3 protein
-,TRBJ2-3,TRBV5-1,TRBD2,TGCGCCAGCAGCGCGGGGGGCCGAGGAGATACGCAGTATTTT,CASSAGGRGDTQYF
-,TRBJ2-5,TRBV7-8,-,TGTGCCAGCAGCTTAGGGGCGGGGGCGCAGACCCAGTACTTC,CASSLGAGAQTQYF
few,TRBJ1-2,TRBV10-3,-,TGTGCCATGGGCGCAAGCCCTAACTATGGCTACACCTTC,CAMGASPNYGYTF
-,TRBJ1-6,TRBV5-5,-,TGTGCCAGCAGCTTAACAGGGTTAAATTCACCCCTCCACTTT,CASSLTGLNSPLHF
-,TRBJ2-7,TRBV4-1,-,TGCGCCAGCAGCCAAGTTATCGGTGACCGATACGAGCAGTACTTC,CASSQVIGDRYEQYF
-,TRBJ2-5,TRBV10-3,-,TGTGCCACCCTGGGCCAGGTGGGAGAGACCCAGTACTTC,CATLGQVGETQYF
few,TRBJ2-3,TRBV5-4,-,TGTGCCAGCAGCGGCATGGGTACGCAGTATTTT,CASSGMGTQYF
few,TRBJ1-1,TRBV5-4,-,TGTGCCAGCAGCTCTATCGAGAACACTGAAGCTTTCTTT,CASSSIENTEAFF
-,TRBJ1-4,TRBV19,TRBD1,TGTGCCAGTAGAGGACCGGACAGGCTTAATGAAAAACTGTTTTTT,CASRGPDRLNEKLFF
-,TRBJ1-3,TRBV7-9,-,TGTGCCAGCAGCTCAAGGGAGGTAGCTGGAAACACCATATATTTT,CASSSREVAGNTIYF
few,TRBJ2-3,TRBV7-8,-,TGTGCCAGCAGCCCTCAGCGGGGCACAGATACGCAGTATTTT,CASSPQRGTDTQYF
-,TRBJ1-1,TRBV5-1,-,TGCGCCAGCAGCTTGGCCGTCTGGTCTGAAGCTTTCTTT,CASSLAVWSEAFF
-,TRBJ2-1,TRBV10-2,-,TGCGCCAGCACAAAGGGTTGGTTTGAGGATGAGCAGTTCTTC,CASTKGWFEDEQFF
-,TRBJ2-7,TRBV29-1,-,TGCAGCGTTGAACTCAGCGACAGGTACGAGCAGTACTTC,CSVELSDRYEQYF
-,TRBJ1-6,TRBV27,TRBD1,TGTGCCAGCAGTGGACCCCCCCCAGGGGGCCCTAATTCACCCCTCCACTTT,CASSGPPPGGPNSPLHF
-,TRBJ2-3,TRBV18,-,TGTGCCAGCTCACGGAACGGGTGGGTGCCTAGCACAGATACGCAGTATTTT,CASSRNGWVPSTDTQYF
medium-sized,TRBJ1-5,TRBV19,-,TGTGCCAGTAGTATAGATATCTTACAGGCCCAGCATTTT,CASSIDILQAQHF
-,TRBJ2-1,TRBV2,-,TGTGCCAGCAGCCCCGGAGGGGGAGGAAGCGATGAGCAGTTCTTC,CASSPGGGGSDEQFF
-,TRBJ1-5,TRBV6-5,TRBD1,TGTGCCAGCAGTTACGCGGGAGGGGGCCAGCCCCAGCATTTT,CASSYAGGGQPQHF
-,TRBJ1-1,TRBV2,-,TGTGCCAGCAGTGTATCAGGGGCGAGGGCTGAAGCTTTCTTT,CASSVSGARAEAFF
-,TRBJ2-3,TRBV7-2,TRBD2,TGTGCCAGCAGCTCGTTCTTTACTAGCGGGGGGGCCGCAGATACGCAGTATTTT,CASSSFFTSGGAADTQYF
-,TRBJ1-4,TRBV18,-,TGTGCCAGCTCACCTCCCTCCCCGAAAAAACTGTTTTTT,CASSPPSPKKLFF
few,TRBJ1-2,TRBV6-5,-,TGTGCCAGCAGTTACTCGATCATGGGTAGGGCTAGTGGCTACACCTTC,CASSYSIMGRASGYTF
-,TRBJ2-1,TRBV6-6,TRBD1,TGTGCCAGCAGCTTGGGGGACAGGTGGGTCGATGAGCAGTTCTTC,CASSLGDRWVDEQFF
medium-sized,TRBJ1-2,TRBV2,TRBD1,TGTGCCAGGTCAGGGGGCGATGGCTACACCTTC,CARSGGDGYTF
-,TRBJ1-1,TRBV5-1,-,TGCGCCAGCAGCACTCAGGGATACACTGAAGCTTTCTTT,CASSTQGYTEAFF
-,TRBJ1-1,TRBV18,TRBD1,TGTGCCAGCTCACCCTTACAGGGGGCGCGGAACACTGAAGCTTTCTTT,CASSPLQGARNTEAFF
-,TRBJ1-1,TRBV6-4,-,TGTGCCAGCAGCTCAGGACGGAACACTGAAGCTTTCTTT,CASSSGRNTEAFF
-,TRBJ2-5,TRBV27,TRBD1,TGTGCCAGCAGTTTATGGGGACAGGGGGACGAGACCCAGTACTTC,CASSLWGQGDETQYF
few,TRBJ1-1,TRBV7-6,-,TGTGCCAGCAGCTTAACTGAGAACACTGAAGCTTTCTTT,CASSLTENTEAFF
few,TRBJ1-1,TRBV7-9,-,TGTGCCAGCAGCCGGACAGTGAACACTGAAGCTTTCTTT,CASSRTVNTEAFF
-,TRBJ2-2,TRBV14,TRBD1,TGTGCCAGCAGCTTATATAACAGGGGAACCGGGGAGCTGTTTTTT,CASSLYNRGTGELFF
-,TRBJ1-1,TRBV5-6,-,TGTGCCAGCAGCCTCTATGGTACCTATAAAGCTTTCTTT,CASSLYGTYKAFF
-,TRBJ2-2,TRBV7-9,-,TGTGCCAGCAGCTTATCCCAAAACACCGGGGAGCTGTTTTTT,CASSLSQNTGELFF
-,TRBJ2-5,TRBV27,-,TGTGCCAGCAGTCCAGGGAGGGAGACCCAGTACTTC,CASSPGRETQYF
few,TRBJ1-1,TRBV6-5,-,TGTGCCAGCAGGTTGGGGGTGAACACTGAAGCTTTCTTT,CASRLGVNTEAFF
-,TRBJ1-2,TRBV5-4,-,TGTGCCAGCAGCTTGTTTGGAGTCCTATTCCCCGGGAGCTTC,CASSLFGVLFPGSF
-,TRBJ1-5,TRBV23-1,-,TGCGCCAGCCGCATAGGGGTGGTGGGTCAGCCCCAGCATTTT,CASRIGVVGQPQHF
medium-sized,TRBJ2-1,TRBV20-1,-,TGCAGTGTAGGGTTCAATGAGCAGTTCTTC,CSVGFNEQFF
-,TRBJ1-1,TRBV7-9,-,TGTGCCAGCAGCTCCCCCATCGGGGTATGGGACACTGAAGCTTTCTTT,CASSSPIGVWDTEAFF
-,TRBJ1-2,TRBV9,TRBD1,TGTGCCAGCAGCCCGGGACAGGGTAGTTATGGCTACACCTTC,CASSPGQGSYGYTF
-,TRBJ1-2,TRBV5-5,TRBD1,TGTGCCAGCAGCTCGACAGGGGGCGGTGGGGTTGGCTACACCTTC,CASSSTGGGGVGYTF
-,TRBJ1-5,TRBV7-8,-,TGTGCCAGCAGCTTAGGTGGAGGTGGAGTCCAGCCCCAGCATTTT,CASSLGGGGVQPQHF
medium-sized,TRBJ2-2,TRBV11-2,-,TGTGCCAGCAGCCCCCTTTCGAACACCGGGGAGCTGTTTTTT,CASSPLSNTGELFF
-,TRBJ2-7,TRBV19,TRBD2,TGTGCCAGTAGTATAGCAGCTAGCGGGACCTACGAGCAGTACTTC,CASSIAASGTYEQYF
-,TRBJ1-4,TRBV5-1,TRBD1,TGCGCCAGCAGCCGGGACAGACAACCCGGAAAACTGTTTTTT,CASSRDRQPGKLFF
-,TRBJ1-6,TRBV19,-,TGTGCCAGTAGCCAAGAGGGGGGATATTCTAATTCACCCCTCCACTTT,CASSQEGGYSNSPLHF
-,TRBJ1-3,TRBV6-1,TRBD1,TGTGCCAGCAGTGGGACAGGGTCTGGAAACACCATATATTTT,CASSGTGSGNTIYF
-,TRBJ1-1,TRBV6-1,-,TGTGCCAGCAGCGGTCCCCAGAGAAACACTGAAGCTTTCTTT,CASSGPQRNTEAFF
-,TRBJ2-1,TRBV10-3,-,TGTGCCATCAGTTTAGGGGGAAGCTCCTACAATGAGCAGTTCTTC,CAISLGGSSYNEQFF
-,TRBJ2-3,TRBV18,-,TGTGCCAGCTCACCAAGCACAGATACGCAGTATTTT,CASSPSTDTQYF
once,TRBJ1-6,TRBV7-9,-,TGTGCCAGCAGCTCCTTAACATATAATTCACCCCTCCACTTT,CASSSLTYNSPLHF